Shown below are 9 T cell receptor beta chains from a single sample sequenced in a study of cytomegalovirus exposure and HLA in healthy donors (dated by TCRdb to the late 2010s). Library preparation used the immunoSEQ multiplex PCR assay. TCRdb obtained this table from immuneACCESS and retained in-frame rearrangements with V and J assigned. These tables miss some clones; where compared with another copy, unresolved V genes account for less than half of the shortfall, and the remainder is unexplained. Here the sample has 250,000 to 400,000 clones; approximately 85% occur a single time. The ten biggest clones cover roughly 0.88% of the sample. Input material: PBMCs. The receptor set was obtained from a man aged 30-40 years in good health and CMV-seronegative.

This clone was detected once. This chain joins TRBV4-1 and TRBJ1-1, with D perhaps matching TRBD1 (5 bases). Germline V gene data show CDR1 as MGHRA and CDR2 as YSYEKL. CDR3 length equals 13 residues. Deletions cut 0 bases from V and 11 bases from J, with 13 bases between. The CDR3 loop reads CASSQDVRAEAFF. CDR3 nucleotides: TGCGCCAGCAGCCAAGATGTCAGGGCAGAGGCTTTCTTT.

This sequence joins TRBV5-6 and TRBJ2-4, with D possibly TRBD2 on 6 matching bases. V lost 0 bases to trimming and J lost 3 bases, with 10 bases between them. This CDR3 has 15 amino acids. Germline CDR1 SGHDT, CDR2 YYEEEE. The CDR3 reads CASSLDWGDKNIQYF. The CDR3 bases are TGTGCCAGCAGCTTGGATTGGGGGGACAAAAACATTCAGTACTTC.

This chain connects TRBV5-1 to TRBJ2-7; 10 bases align to TRBD2. From germline, CDR1 is SGHRS and CDR2 YFSETQ. The CDR3 has 17 amino acids. The ends lost 0 bases at V and 0 bases at J; junction bases unmatched: 6. The DNA of the CDR3 is TGCGCCAGCAGCTTGGCGGCTAGCGGGGGCTACTCCTACGAGCAGTACTTC. Its translation: CASSLAASGGYSYEQYF.

The chain links TRBV4-1 to TRBJ1-1; 7 bases fit TRBD1. The CDR3 runs to 15 residues. Germline V CDR1 and CDR2: MGHRA, YSYEKL. Trimming at V came to 4 bases and at J to 0 bases, leaving 5 bases not matched to a gene. As DNA, the CDR3 is TGCGCCAGCAGCCGTCCCGGGACAGTGAACACTGAAGCTTTCTTT. Translation: CASSRPGTVNTEAFF.

The V and J genes are TRBV4-2 and TRBJ1-5; maybe TRBD1 (6 bases). CDR3 length equals 19 residues. Germline CDR1 is LGHNA and CDR2 is YNFKEQ. The V end was cut by 0 bases, the J end by 0 bases, with 18 bases between. CDR3 sequence: CASSQDPGTPIYSNQPQHF. CDR3 nucleotide sequence: TGTGCCAGCAGCCAAGATCCGGGGACACCGATTTATAGCAATCAGCCCCAGCATTTT.

The genes are TRBV25-1 and TRBJ2-7; D is perhaps TRBD1 (5 bases). V was clipped by 6 bases and J by 6 bases, with 12 bases between them. This CDR3 is built from 12 residues. Germline assignment: CDR1 MGHDK and CDR2 SYGVNS. The DNA of the CDR3 is TGTGCCAGCAGCCAGCTTAGGGGCGAGCAGTACTTC. It specifies CASSQLRGEQYF.

CDR3 sequence: CASSSGHYNEQFF. In DNA, the CDR3 is TGTGCCAGCAGCTCCGGACACTACAATGAGCAGTTCTTC. The chain is built from TRBV5-4 and TRBJ2-1; maybe TRBD1 (5 bases). CDR1 and CDR2 from the germline V gene are SGHNT and YYREEE (reference sequence). V lost 3 bases and J 3 bases, leaving 7 bases between the germline ends. CDR3 size: 13 residues.

The rearrangement uses TRBV9 and TRBJ1-2, with D possibly matching TRBD1 (5 bases). V lost 2 bases and J lost 2, with 16 bases in between. CDR1 and CDR2 (germline): SGDLS, YYNGEE. This CDR3 spans 16 amino acids. The CDR3 region has the DNA TGTGCCAGCAGCGTCCCGCCCCTGGGGCGCAACTATGGCTACACCTTC. Translated, it gives CASSVPPLGRNYGYTF.

The chain couples TRBV11-2 to TRBJ1-2; the match to TRBD1 covers 9 bases. Germline CDR1 and CDR2: SGHAT and FQNNGV. After removal of 6 bases from V and 3 bases from J, the junction contained 2 bases not matched to a gene. The CDR3 extends over 13 amino acids. Here the CDR3 DNA reads TGTGCCAGCAGTTGGGACAGGGACTATGGCTACACCTTC. It encodes CASSWDRDYGYTF.